This T cell receptor (beta chain) comes out of a study of T cell repertoires and leukemia-associated antigens. Background on the study: Approximately 15 million effective reads came from all samples combined.

MiXCR was run by TCRdb on the 5' RACE reads, yielding one entry per CDR3 protein. The sample includes almost 10,000 distinct CDR3 sequences, roughly 40% of them seen just once. There are 11 residues in the CDR3. Per germline, CDR1 SQVTM and CDR2 ANQGSEA. Comments on this clonotype: What it recognizes is unknown. One end of the junction is discordant with germline, which a read error may explain.

Study conclusions and caveats: No significant group difference appeared in Vbeta, Jbeta or VDJ counts. Specificity and function of the expanded clones need further investigation.

The TCR comes from a female donor in good health. The sample taken for sequencing was CD3+ T cells sorted from blood and cultured. The gene calls are TRBV29-1 and TRBJ2-1; possibly TRBD2 for D (5 bases). CDR3: CSVLTREIQSF. Here the CDR3 DNA reads TGCAGTGTTCTTACGAGGGAGATACAGTCCTTC.